Described below is a single T cell receptor beta chain sequence and its context. No cognate antigen has been identified for it. No much larger clonotype is one base removed from it; base qualities were not supplied. The sample is drawn from a study of CD8 T cells in ankylosing spondylitis (dated 2017 in TCRdb). About the investigation overall: T cell receptor beta repertoires were profiled in healthy donors and ankylosing spondylitis patients so that disease-linked TCR variants could be found. The whole study cohort included over a hundred healthy donors and about two dozen ankylosing spondylitis patients. Peripheral blood samples were taken, and synovial fluid was additionally collected from ankylosing spondylitis patients.

The CDR3 runs 12 residues from the cysteine to the phenylalanine. The CDR3 DNA has 36 bases and is translated from base 1. V lost 3 bases and J lost 13 bases, and the count of bases not matched to a germline gene is 6. Points the paper makes about the study in general: The disease-linked clones were reported as significantly enriched in matched synovial fluid samples from ankylosing spondylitis patients. Some TCR beta motif variants had previously been reported in synovial fluid and blood of reactive arthritis patients, which suggested common disease-initiation mechanisms. The disease-linked clones showed a CD8+ phenotype and occurred at relatively low frequencies in peripheral blood. Blood from ankylosing spondylitis patients appeared to be characterized by a TCR beta motif composed of under ten highly homologous amino acid variants.

The sample was run on an Illumina HiSeq 2500. Quantitative 5'-RACE with molecular barcodes was the method used to prepare the TCR beta libraries. The authors' analysis ran thus. A new computational method based on a probabilistic model of VDJ rearrangement was used to identify disease-linked TCR variants. Clones were called with MiXCR by TCRdb after fastp trimmed the public reads at Q25, and only in-frame beta chains were retained. CDR3 protein duplicates are merged, each entry listing the most common genes and DNA. TCRdb, rather than the study authors, made the V and J calls. The sample table contains more than 150,000 distinct CDR3 sequences; only one count was recorded for approximately 12% of them. The ten largest account for 9.5% to 11% of the sample.

This TCR derives from a female donor with ankylosing spondylitis or in good health (not recorded which). The chain is made from TRBV12-3 or TRBV12-4 and TRBJ2-3, with 8 central nucleotides matching TRBD2. Sequences were obtained from blood, either unsorted or a sorted T cell fraction (not recorded which). The CDR3 amino acid sequence is: CASSLSGGREYF. The nucleotide sequence is TGTGCCAGCAGTTTGAGCGGGGGAAGGGAGTATTTT.